These 10 T cell receptor beta chains share one sample of origin, sequenced in a study of T cell responses to AZD1222 COVID-19 vaccine. Clones were read by immunoSEQ multiplex PCR, and TCRdb kept only the in-frame ones, dropping some. The sample holds about 120,000 clones, roughly four fifths seen once. The specimen comprised peripheral blood, sampled on day 0 of AZD1222 vaccination. The receptors derive from an adult in good health.

The rearrangement joins TRBV5-1 to TRBJ2-7; TRBD1 might be the D (6 bases). The CDR3 runs to 14 residues. CDR1 SGHRS and CDR2 YFSETQ come from the germline V gene. The V gene lost 4 bases and the J gene lost 5 bases, with 16 bases spanning the gap. For the CDR3, the DNA is TGCGCCAGCAGCCCAGGCGGCAGGGGTGACGAGCAGTACTTC. Translated, it gives CASSPGGRGDEQYF.

This sequence joins TRBV14 and TRBJ2-7; D is perhaps TRBD2 (5 bases). The V end was cut by 1 base, the J end by 6 bases, with 16 bases between. Germline CDR1 SGHDN, CDR2 FVKESK. There are 15 residues in the CDR3. CDR3 in amino acids: CASSQAYRGSGEQYF. DNA for the CDR3: TGTGCCAGCAGCCAAGCTTATCGAGGGTCCGGCGAGCAGTACTTC.

V is TRBV7-8 and J is TRBJ2-5; 7 nucleotides agree with TRBD1. This CDR3 is built from 13 residues. Germline CDR1 is SGHVS and CDR2 is FQNEAQ. The ends lost 9 bases at V and 2 bases at J; junction bases unmatched: 6. The chain's CDR3 is CASTTGAQETQYF. The CDR3 coding sequence is TGTGCCAGTACAACAGGGGCGCAAGAGACCCAGTACTTC.

V is TRBV28 and J is TRBJ2-7; tentatively, D is TRBD1 or TRBD2 (5 bases each). Germline CDR1 MDHEN, CDR2 SYDVKM. V shed 3 bases and J shed 3 bases, with 9 bases lying between them. The CDR3 covers 13 residues. CDR3 sequence reads: CASSFRGHYEQYF. In DNA, the CDR3 is TGTGCCAGCAGTTTTCGGGGCCACTACGAGCAGTACTTC.

The rearrangement joins TRBV28 to TRBJ1-2; 7 bases match TRBD1. V gave up 6 bases and J gave up 3 bases; unmatched junction bases: 7. Germline-derived CDR1 and CDR2 are MDHEN and SYDVKM. This CDR3 comprises 14 residues. The CDR3 DNA is TGTGCCAGCAGACCAGGGACAGCCGACTATGGCTACACCTTC. It codes for CASRPGTADYGYTF.

The chain recombines TRBV27 with TRBJ1-2; D unresolved. Trimming left V 6 bases short and J 5 bases short, with 10 bases between. The CDR3 is 12 amino acids. Germline lookup yields CDR1 MNHEY and CDR2 SMNVEV (reference sequence). CDR3 in DNA: TGTGCCAGCAGGAGTTCCGGGTATGGCTACACCTTC. Translated: CASRSSGYGYTF.

The V and J genes are TRBV5-1 and TRBJ1-1, with 11 bases lining up with TRBD1. Germline CDR1 and CDR2: SGHRS and YFSETQ. This CDR3 comprises 15 residues. The J segment lost 4 bases and the V segment lost 4 bases, leaving 6 bases of the junction unmatched. In nucleotides, the CDR3 is TGCGCCAGCAGCCCGGGGGACAGGGGGTTCACTGAAGCTTTCTTT. This codes for CASSPGDRGFTEAFF.

CDR3 DNA sequence: TGTGCCAGCAGCTTAGATCGGGGGGCTGGAAACACCATATATTTT. Its translation is CASSLDRGAGNTIYF. The chain is built from TRBV11-2 and TRBJ1-3; D is possibly TRBD1 (5 bases). The CDR3 sequence is 15 residues long. Germline assignment: CDR1 SGHAT and CDR2 FQNNGV. V gave up 0 bases and J gave up 2 bases, with 8 bases separating them.

The V and J genes are TRBV28 and TRBJ2-7; 9 bases agree with TRBD1. The CDR3 has 14 residues. The germline V gene encodes CDR1 MDHEN and CDR2 SYDVKM. J lost 3 bases, V lost 5 bases, and 5 bases had no gene match. The CDR3 loop is CASSVVDRGYEQYF. For the CDR3, the DNA is TGTGCCAGCAGTGTGGTGGACAGGGGCTACGAGCAGTACTTC. Full variable domain (outside the CDR3, taken from reference TRBV28 and TRBJ2-7): DVKVTQSSRYLVKRTGEKVFLECVQDMDHENMFWYRQDPGLGLRLIYFSYDVKMKEKGDIPEGYSVSREKKERFSLILESASTNQTSMYLCASSVVDRGYEQYFGPGTRLTVT.

This clone was counted a few times. The chain recombines TRBV10-3 with TRBJ1-2; 9 bases are shared with TRBD1. The J segment lost 3 bases and the V segment lost 3 bases, leaving 11 bases of the junction unmatched. CDR1 and CDR2 (germline): ENHRY, SYGVKD. CDR3 length: 17 amino acids. The CDR3: CAISDGGSGQGDYGYTF. The CDR3 DNA sequence: TGTGCCATCAGTGATGGAGGGTCGGGACAGGGAGACTATGGCTACACCTTC.